What follows is one T cell receptor beta chain and its context. Its antigen is undetermined. This sample was included in a study of T cell repertoires in cytomegalovirus infection. In the study overall: Through public TCR beta signatures, both CMV infection and matching HLA type were indicated. Regarding the study as a whole: There were HLA-C-restricted CMV-specific TCR beta clonotypes dominating the ex vivo response. Cumulated frequencies of public TCR beta families served to identify carriers of CMV plus the relevant HLA.

V shed 5 bases and J shed 5 bases, with 12 bases lying between them. The CDR3 runs 13 residues. In germline, CDR1 is SQVTM, CDR2 ANQGSEA. One entry per CDR3 protein, called by TCRdb with MiXCR from the reads. The sample has fewer than 550,000 distinct CDR3 sequences; 26% are singletons. J is TRBJ1-4 and V is TRBV29-1; the D gene is possibly TRBD1 (5 bases). Material: PBMCs. The TCR was taken from a human donor in good health (CMV status not recorded). Some clones in this sample may be carry-over from other donors' samples. The CDR3 here is CSVHSGGNEKLFF. In DNA form, the CDR3 reads TGCAGCGTTCACTCGGGGGGGAATGAAAAACTGTTTTTT.